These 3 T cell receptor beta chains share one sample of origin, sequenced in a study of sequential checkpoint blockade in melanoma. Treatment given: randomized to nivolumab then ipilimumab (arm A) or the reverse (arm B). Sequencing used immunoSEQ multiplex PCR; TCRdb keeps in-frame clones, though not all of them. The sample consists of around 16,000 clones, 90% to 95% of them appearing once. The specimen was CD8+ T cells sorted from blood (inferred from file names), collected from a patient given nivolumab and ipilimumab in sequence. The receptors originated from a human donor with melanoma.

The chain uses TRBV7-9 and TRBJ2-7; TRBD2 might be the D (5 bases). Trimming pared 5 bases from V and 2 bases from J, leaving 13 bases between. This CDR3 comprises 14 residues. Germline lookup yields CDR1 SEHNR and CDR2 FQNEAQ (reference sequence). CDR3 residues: CASSGSEGTYEQYF. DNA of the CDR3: TGTGCCAGCAGCGGAAGCGAGGGCACCTACGAGCAGTACTTC.

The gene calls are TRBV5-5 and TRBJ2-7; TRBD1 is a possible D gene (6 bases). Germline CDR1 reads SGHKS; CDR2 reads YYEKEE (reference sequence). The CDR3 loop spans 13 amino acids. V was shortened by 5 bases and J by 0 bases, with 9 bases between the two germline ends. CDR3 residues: CASRPQGSYEQYF. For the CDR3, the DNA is TGTGCCAGCAGGCCACAGGGCTCCTACGAGCAGTACTTC.

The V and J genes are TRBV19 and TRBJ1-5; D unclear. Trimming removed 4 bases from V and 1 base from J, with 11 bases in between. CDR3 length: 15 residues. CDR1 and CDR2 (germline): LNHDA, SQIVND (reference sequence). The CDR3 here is CASSKYGESNQPQHF. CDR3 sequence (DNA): TGTGCCAGTAGTAAATACGGGGAAAGCAATCAGCCCCAGCATTTT. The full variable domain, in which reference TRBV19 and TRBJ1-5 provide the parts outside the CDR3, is DGGITQSPKYLFRKEGQNVTLSCEQNLNHDAMYWYRQDPGQGLRLIYYSQIVNDFQKGDIAEGYSVSREKKESFPLTVTSAQKNPTAFYLCASSKYGESNQPQHFGDGTRLSIL.